A single sample gave rise to the 25 T cell receptor beta chains below, sequenced in a study of CD8 T cells in Susac syndrome. The RNA input was roughly 0.45 to 1 ug, and it was reverse transcribed with random hexamers. TCRdb independently ran MiXCR on the immunoSEQ multiplex PCR reads; one entry per CDR3 protein. The data hold approximately 130,000 distinct CDR3 sequences, with 91% observed a single time. Sequencing input: CD8+ T cells from PBMCs. These receptors all stem from a human donor with multiple sclerosis.

The CDR3 sequence is CSAREELAVYNEQFF. In nucleotides, the CDR3 is TGCAGTGCTAGAGAAGAACTAGCGGTCTACAATGAGCAGTTCTTC. The genes are TRBV20-1 and TRBJ2-1; 8 bases match TRBD2. The germline V gene encodes CDR1 DFQATT and CDR2 SNEGSKA (reference sequence). V dropped 0 bases and J dropped 3; count of bases not matched to a gene: 4. CDR3 size: 15 residues.

The V and J genes are TRBV30 and TRBJ1-2; D is uncertain. This CDR3 contains 15 residues. Germline values: CDR1 GTSNPN, CDR2 SVGIG (reference sequence). V shed 0 bases and J shed 4 bases, with 15 bases lying between them. The CDR3 sequence is CAWSVGDPSLYGYTF. The CDR3 nucleotides are TGTGCCTGGAGTGTTGGCGATCCGTCCCTCTATGGCTACACCTTC.

This chain uses TRBV28 with TRBJ2-6; possible D gene TRBD1, 6 bases. V lost 9 bases and J lost 3, with 18 bases in between. CDR3 length: 16 residues. The germline V gene has CDR1 MDHEN and CDR2 SYDVKM. Here the CDR3 reads CARGGWVSGGANVLTF. DNA of the CDR3: TGTGCCAGAGGGGGTTGGGTTTCGGGTGGGGCCAACGTCCTGACTTTC.

The rearrangement links TRBV14 to TRBJ2-1; 11 bases are a match to TRBD2. With 3 bases clipped from V and 9 bases from J, the junction kept 7 bases outside the gene matches. CDR1 and CDR2 (germline): SGHDN, FVKESK. This CDR3 contains 15 residues. The CDR3 DNA reads as TGTGCCAGCAGCCATGACTCGACTAGCGGGATTGAGCAGTTCTTC. Its translation is CASSHDSTSGIEQFF.

The rearrangement uses TRBV6-2 or TRBV6-3 and TRBJ2-3; perhaps TRBD1 as D (6 bases). In germline, CDR1 is MNHEY, CDR2 SVGEGT. V gave up 8 bases and J gave up 3 bases, with 15 bases separating them. This CDR3 is 14 amino acids long. This chain's CDR3 is CASRQGMETDTQYF. The DNA of the CDR3 is TGTGCCAGCCGTCAGGGGATGGAGACAGATACGCAGTATTTT.

The chain employs TRBV23-1 and TRBJ2-5; possibly TRBD1 for D (5 bases). TRBV23-1 is sorted into the ORF group, with uncertain function. V gave up 2 bases and J gave up 5 bases, with 21 bases separating them. This CDR3 contains 17 residues. The CDR3 DNA is TGCGCCAGCAGTCAACCGTCAGGGCTCCCGGCCAATGAGACCCAGTACTTC. As protein: CASSQPSGLPANETQYF.

The genes are TRBV7-9 and TRBJ2-2; D not resolved. CDR1 and CDR2 (germline): SEHNR, FQNEAQ (reference sequence). The CDR3 covers 12 residues. V was cut by 1 base and J by 12 bases, with 9 bases left in between. The DNA for the CDR3 is TGTGCCAGCAGCTTAGAATTCTCGAAGCTGTTTTTT. Translation: CASSLEFSKLFF.

The V and J genes are TRBV7-2 and TRBJ2-7, with D possibly being TRBD1 or TRBD2 (5 bases each). This CDR3 contains 15 residues. V lost 5 bases, J lost 3 bases, and 17 bases lay in between. The germline V gene has CDR1 SGHTA and CDR2 FQGNSA. The CDR3 sequence is CASSDRQRGVYEQYF. CDR3 DNA: TGTGCCAGCAGCGACCGACAGAGAGGGGTCTACGAGCAGTACTTC.

Remarks on this clonotype: The junction departs from the called germline gene at one end, perhaps through a read error. V usage is TRBV20-1 and J usage is TRBJ1-4; D uncertain. Germline V gene lookup returns CDR1 DFQATT and CDR2 SNEGSKA (reference sequence). The CDR3 length is 15 residues. In nucleotides, the CDR3 is TGCAGTGCTAACCTCCCATATGGTACTAATGAAAAATTGTTTTTT. Translating it yields CSANLPYGTNEKLFF.

This chain connects TRBV7-9 to TRBJ1-2; D possibly corresponds to TRBD1 (6 bases). The CDR3 consists of 16 residues. In germline, CDR1 is SEHNR, CDR2 FQNEAQ (reference sequence). The germline V and J ends were trimmed by 5 bases and 5 bases, with 21 bases remaining between them. The CDR3 spells CASSPTEKGGRYGYTF. DNA of the CDR3: TGTGCCAGCAGCCCCACCGAAAAGGGGGGGAGATATGGCTACACCTTC.

The CDR3 coding sequence is TGCGCCAGCAGCTTGGAACTAAGCCTTTCAGGGGCCAACGTCCTGACTTTC. It yields the protein CASSLELSLSGANVLTF. The chain carries TRBV5-1 and TRBJ2-6; no clear D gene. CDR1 and CDR2 from the germline V gene are SGHRS and YFSETQ. Trimming left V 0 bases short and J 4 bases short, with 14 bases between. The CDR3 has 17 amino acids.

J is TRBJ1-6 and V is TRBV9; no reliable D call. Germline V gene lookup returns CDR1 SGDLS and CDR2 YYNGEE. There are 15 residues in the CDR3. Trimming removed 0 bases at V and 9 bases at J, with 13 bases between. In nucleotides, the CDR3 is TGTGCCAGCAGCGTAGCTCAAGGGAGGGCTTCACCCCTCCACTTT. Translation: CASSVAQGRASPLHF. The full variable domain, in which reference TRBV9 and TRBJ1-6 provide the parts outside the CDR3, is DSGVTQTPKHLITATGQRVTLRCSPRSGDLSVYWYQQSLDQGLQFLIQYYNGEERAKGNILERFSAQQFPDLHSELNLSSLELGDSALYFCASSVAQGRASPLHFGNGTRLTVT.

The chain employs TRBV24-1 and TRBJ2-1, with no clear D. Germline V gene sequence: CDR1 KGHDR, CDR2 SFDVKD. The CDR3 is 13 residues long. The V and J ends lost 5 bases and 2 bases respectively, with 6 bases between them. The CDR3 is CATSGSPYNEQFF. CDR3 in DNA: TGTGCCACCAGTGGCTCTCCCTACAATGAGCAGTTCTTC.

The V and J genes are TRBV5-6 and TRBJ2-5, with D unclear. CDR1 is SGHDT, CDR2 YYEEEE, per germline. The CDR3 covers 12 residues. V lost 3 bases, J lost 5 bases, and 8 bases lay in between. CDR3 in amino acids: CASSWVSETQYF. The DNA for the CDR3 is TGTGCCAGCAGCTGGGTATCGGAGACCCAGTACTTC.

This clonotype was found a few times. This chain links TRBV20-1 with TRBJ1-5; TRBD1 matches 7 bases. From germline, CDR1 is DFQATT and CDR2 SNEGSKA (reference sequence). The CDR3 has 15 amino acids. With 0 bases clipped from V and 5 bases from J, the junction kept 7 bases outside the gene matches. DNA for the CDR3: TGCAGTGCTAGAGATCTCCGACAGGGCGATCAGCCCCAGCATTTT. It yields the protein CSARDLRQGDQPQHF.

The chain has TRBV6-2 or TRBV6-3 and TRBJ2-4; D might be TRBD1 or TRBD2, each matching 5 bases. V lost 4 bases and J 8 bases, leaving 12 bases between the germline ends. The CDR3 has 13 residues. Per germline, CDR1 MNHEY and CDR2 SVGEGT. Here the CDR3 reads CASSSTLGDIQYF. Written as DNA, the CDR3 is TGTGCCAGCAGTTCCACCTTGGGGGACATTCAGTACTTC.

This CDR3 is CASRATGMFISEQYF. Here the CDR3 DNA reads TGTGCCAGCAGAGCCACAGGGATGTTTATCTCCGAGCAGTACTTC. The chain is built from TRBV2 and TRBJ2-7; the D gene is possibly TRBD1 (6 bases). V lost 6 bases and J lost 6, with 21 bases in between. Per germline, CDR1 SNHLY and CDR2 FYNNEI. There are 15 residues in the CDR3.

This clonotype was detected once. The chain combines TRBV12-3 or TRBV12-4 with TRBJ2-2; 8 bases are shared with TRBD2. The J segment lost 4 bases and the V segment lost 5 bases, leaving 12 bases of the junction unmatched. The CDR3 is made up of 17 amino acids. Here the CDR3 DNA reads TGTGCCAGCAGTCCCGGGACTAGGCCCTCGGGCACCGGGGAGCTGTTTTTT. This sequence encodes CASSPGTRPSGTGELFF.

The chain joins TRBV6-6 to TRBJ2-1; D is possibly TRBD2 (6 bases). The germline V gene has CDR1 MNHNY and CDR2 SVGAGI (reference sequence). Trimming took 0 bases from V and 6 from J, leaving 15 bases between them. This CDR3 spans 16 amino acids. CDR3 in DNA: TGTGCCAGCAGTTACTCCCCCGGGAGCGGACCCAATGAGCAGTTCTTC. It specifies CASSYSPGSGPNEQFF.

The chain uses TRBV28 and TRBJ1-2; no clear D gene. Deletions cut 3 bases from V and 4 bases from J, with 12 bases between. The CDR3 has 14 amino acids. Germline V lookup: CDR1 MDHEN, CDR2 SYDVKM. The CDR3 loop reads CASSFRGRSYGYTF. CDR3 DNA sequence: TGTGCCAGCAGTTTTCGGGGTCGGAGCTATGGCTACACCTTC.

The chain links TRBV28 to TRBJ1-1; D uncertain. V lost 4 bases to trimming and J lost 0 bases, with 6 bases between them. The CDR3 length is 13 residues. Germline V CDR1 and CDR2: MDHEN, SYDVKM. The CDR3 region has the DNA TGTGCCAGCAGTTCTACGATGAACACTGAAGCTTTCTTT. It encodes CASSSTMNTEAFF.

This chain connects TRBV27 to TRBJ2-7; possible D gene TRBD1, 5 bases. V lost 6 bases to trimming and J lost 4 bases, with 13 bases between them. The CDR3 sequence is 13 residues long. The germline gives CDR1 MNHEY, CDR2 SMNVEV (reference sequence). CDR3 coding DNA: TGTGCCAGCAGACAGACAGCAGCGTACGAGCAGTACTTC. Translation: CASRQTAAYEQYF.

This clonotype was observed once. The chain combines TRBV10-3 with TRBJ2-2; D not certain. Per the germline V gene, CDR1 is ENHRY and CDR2 is SYGVKD. V gave up 4 bases and J gave up 4 bases, with 10 bases separating them. This CDR3 region has 14 residues. The CDR3 here is CAISVPSSTGELFF. DNA for the CDR3: TGTGCCATCAGTGTCCCCAGCTCCACCGGGGAGCTGTTTTTT.

This clonotype occurred once. The chain is built from TRBV27 and TRBJ2-5; D not resolved. Germline CDR1 and CDR2: MNHEY and SMNVEV (reference sequence). The CDR3 runs to 14 residues. The V and J ends lost 5 bases and 0 bases respectively, with 10 bases between them. CDR3 amino acids: CASSPGPYQETQYF. The CDR3 region has the DNA TGTGCCAGCAGTCCCGGCCCGTACCAAGAGACCCAGTACTTC.

The chain has TRBV27 and TRBJ2-5; 7 nucleotides line up with TRBD1. The germline V gene encodes CDR1 MNHEY and CDR2 SMNVEV (reference sequence). J was trimmed by 0 bases and V by 3 bases; bases with no gene match: 10. The CDR3 has 17 residues. The CDR3 nucleotides read TGTGCCAGCAGTTTTTCCGACGGACAGGTCTACCAAGAGACCCAGTACTTC. The encoded protein is CASSFSDGQVYQETQYF.